What follows is one TCR beta chain and its context. Its cognate antigen is unknown. Amplification used 60 Vbeta primers and 13 Jbeta primers. Profiling relied on immunoSEQ multiplex PCR, and the TCRdb table lists in-frame clones only, not all of them. The sample lists roughly 140,000 clones; 72% were seen once. These data originate in a study of cytomegalovirus exposure and HLA in healthy donors. J was trimmed by 5 bases and V by 8 bases; bases with no gene match: 9. The CDR3 covers 14 residues. In germline, CDR1 is WSHSY, CDR2 SAAADI. Whole-study results and caveats: TCR beta chain V- and J-gene trimming was linked, in a later analysis, to a missense variant in DCLRE1C. Some segments of the V type, notably TRBV6-2 and TRBV6-3, were excluded as indistinguishable.

This TCR came from a man aged 40-55 years in good health and CMV-seronegative. The genes are TRBV10-2 and TRBJ2-1; the match to TRBD2 covers 7 bases. Sequencing input: PBMCs. The DNA of the CDR3 is TGCGCCAGCGGGACTTGGGGGGGAAACAATGAGCAGTTCTTC. It codes for CASGTWGGNNEQFF.